This T cell receptor (beta chain) was observed in a study of blood T cell repertoires in COVID-19. Study-wide background: Donors in the United States, Italy and Spain gave samples during acute or convalescent COVID-19.

In the original analysis: Amplification of reference gene primers provided the estimated nucleated cell counts. Clones were sequenced by immunoSEQ multiplex PCR, and TCRdb holds only the in-frame ones, with some missing. The V and J calls and clone size are taken from that table; D and trimming were inferred from the DNA. Of about 58,000 clones in the sample, about 88% are singletons; the top ten hold roughly 8%. Germline CDR1 is SEHNR and CDR2 is FQNEAQ (reference sequence). V shed 1 base and J shed 3 bases, with 9 bases lying between them. The length of the CDR3 is 14 residues. This TCR was sampled from a woman in her 70s with active COVID-19. The sequenced sample was peripheral blood. The chain recombines TRBV7-9 with TRBJ1-1; D remains unclear. The CDR3 DNA sequence: TGTGCCAGCAGCTTAGGGGAGGTAGACACTGAAGCTTTCTTT. Residues: CASSLGEVDTEAFF.